This entry lists 21 T cell receptor beta chains sequenced from one sample in a study of identical twins. TCRdb passed the 5' RACE reads through MiXCR, listing each CDR3 protein once. The sample records 690,000 or so distinct CDR3 sequences, 8% to 9% being singletons. These same records also appear under a second study, on yellow fever vaccine responses in identical twins.

Sample: PBMCs. These receptors were obtained from a woman aged 18-29 years in good health.

This clonotype was counted at least ten times. The V and J genes are TRBV7-9 and TRBJ2-1, with 8 bases lining up with TRBD2. Germline lookup yields CDR1 SEHNR and CDR2 FQNEAQ (reference sequence). CDR3 length equals 16 residues. Trimming took 0 bases from V and 0 from J; bases not matched to a gene: 1. The DNA for the CDR3 is TGTGCCAGCAGCTTAGCTAGCGGGGTCTCCTACAATGAGCAGTTCTTC. Its translation is CASSLASGVSYNEQFF.

The sample holds a few counts of this clonotype. The rearrangement links TRBV6-6 to TRBJ1-6; D perhaps matches TRBD1 (5 bases). Trimming pared 8 bases from V and 6 bases from J, leaving 11 bases between. This CDR3 is 13 amino acids long. Germline values: CDR1 MNHNY, CDR2 SVGAGI (reference sequence). Here the CDR3 reads CASEEGPNSPLHF. The CDR3 nucleotides read TGTGCCAGCGAAGAGGGGCCTAATTCACCCCTCCACTTT.

This chain uses TRBV5-1 with TRBJ2-2; 8 nucleotides line up with TRBD2. J gave up 6 bases and V 4 bases, and 8 bases lay outside the gene matches. The CDR3 has 15 amino acids. Germline assignment: CDR1 SGHRS and CDR2 YFSETQ. In DNA form, the CDR3 reads TGCGCCAGCAGCGCACCGGGACTAGGTCCCGGGGAGCTGTTTTTT. This sequence encodes CASSAPGLGPGELFF.

This clonotype was recorded at least ten times. V and J are TRBV5-1 and TRBJ2-3, with D perhaps TRBD2 (5 bases). Germline V gene sequence: CDR1 SGHRS, CDR2 YFSETQ. The CDR3 runs to 14 residues. Between the trimmed V and J ends, which lost 0 bases and 5 bases, there was a span of 10 bases. The CDR3 spells CASSLDDGEDTQYF. In DNA form, the CDR3 reads TGCGCCAGCAGCTTGGACGACGGGGAAGATACGCAGTATTTT.

In this sample, this clonotype turned up many times. This rearrangement joins TRBV13 to TRBJ2-1, with D unresolved. The CDR3 has 12 amino acids. Trimming pared 3 bases from V and 9 bases from J, leaving 9 bases between. Germline-derived CDR1 and CDR2 are PRHDT and FYEKMQ (reference sequence). CDR3 DNA: TGTGCCAGCAGCTTCCTGCGTAGTGAGCAGTTCTTC. Its translation is CASSFLRSEQFF.

This clonotype was seen a few times. The genes are TRBV2 and TRBJ2-5, with D unresolved. Germline V gene sequence: CDR1 SNHLY, CDR2 FYNNEI. V lost 5 bases to trimming and J lost 1 base, with 8 bases between them. CDR3 length equals 13 residues. The CDR3 is CASSSVIQETQYF. In DNA form, the CDR3 reads TGTGCCAGCAGTTCCGTCATCCAAGAGACCCAGTACTTC. The full variable domain, its missing parts supplied by reference TRBV2 and TRBJ2-5, is EPEVTQTPSHQVTQMGQEVILRCVPISNHLYFYWYRQILGQKVEFLVSFYNNEISEKSEIFDDQFSVERPDGSNFTLKIRSTKLEDSAMYFCASSSVIQETQYFGPGTRLLVL.

This clonotype was seen repeatedly, ten times or more. This rearrangement joins TRBV15 to TRBJ1-3; no clear D gene. Per germline, CDR1 LNHNV and CDR2 YYDKDF (reference sequence). The CDR3 runs to 15 residues. Trimming took 0 bases from V and 4 from J, leaving 10 bases between them. The CDR3 is CATSRDTGNGNTIYF. CDR3 DNA sequence: TGTGCCACCAGCAGAGATACCGGGAACGGAAACACCATATATTTT.

The rearrangement uses TRBV7-2 and TRBJ2-7, with a weak D call TRBD1 (6 bases). V lost 1 base to trimming and J lost 4 bases, with 17 bases between them. CDR1 and CDR2 (germline): SGHTA, FQGNSA. The CDR3 is 16 residues long. The CDR3 reads CASSLETGGVGYEQYF. CDR3 nucleotides: TGTGCCAGCAGCTTAGAAACTGGGGGCGTAGGGTACGAGCAGTACTTC.

The table lists this clonotype with many counts. CDR3 sequence reads: CASSITSGPDTQYF. The CDR3 nucleotides are TGTGCCAGCAGCATCACTAGCGGACCAGATACGCAGTATTTT. This chain links TRBV11-3 with TRBJ2-3; 8 positions match TRBD2. CDR1 SGHNT and CDR2 YENEEA come from the germline V gene. This CDR3 contains 14 residues. Unmatched junction bases numbered 5, after V lost 5 bases and J lost 4 bases. The variable domain in full, completed from reference TRBV11-3 and TRBJ2-3, reads EAGVVQSPRYKIIEKKQPVAFWCNPISGHNTLYWYLQNLGQGPELLIRYENEEAVDDSQLPKDRFSAERLKGVDSTLKIQPAELGDSAVYLCASSITSGPDTQYFGPGTRLTVL.

The chain couples TRBV18 to TRBJ1-6; D is undetermined. The ends were cut back, 1 base at V and 9 bases at J, with 10 bases in the middle. The germline CDR1 and CDR2 sequences are KGHSH and LQKENI. CDR3 length equals 14 residues. The CDR3 loop reads CASSPQGPPSPLHF. The CDR3, as DNA: TGTGCCAGCTCACCACAGGGTCCTCCTTCACCCCTCCACTTT.

This clonotype was seen more than once but under ten times. The rearrangement uses TRBV6-5 and TRBJ2-1; 11 bases are a match to TRBD2. The CDR3 is 18 amino acids. Germline V gives CDR1 MNHEY, CDR2 SVGAGI. Losses at the gene ends were 0 bases for V and 4 bases for J; bases not matched to a gene: 8. The CDR3 is CASSYSGLAALTYNEQFF. CDR3 nucleotides: TGTGCCAGCAGTTACTCGGGACTAGCGGCATTAACGTACAATGAGCAGTTCTTC.

In its sample, this clonotype was seen a few times. The rearrangement uses TRBV20-1 and TRBJ2-7, with D possibly called TRBD1 or TRBD2 (6 bases each). This CDR3 comprises 13 residues. V lost 4 bases and J lost 4, with 14 bases in between. Germline V gene lookup returns CDR1 DFQATT and CDR2 SNEGSKA (reference sequence). The CDR3 reads CSAMIGGKYEQYF. The CDR3 DNA reads as TGCAGTGCTATGATAGGGGGGAAATACGAGCAGTACTTC.

There are many counts of this clonotype. This chain uses TRBV5-5 with TRBJ2-1; 11 bases are a match to TRBD2. The CDR3 is 17 amino acids. CDR1 and CDR2 from the germline V gene are SGHKS and YYEKEE (reference sequence). V shed 0 bases and J 6 bases; nucleotides not matched to a gene: 8. CDR3 bases: TGTGCCAGCAGCTTGGTCAAACTAGCGGGAGTGAGCAATGAGCAGTTCTTC. This encodes CASSLVKLAGVSNEQFF.

This clonotype was detected many times. The genes are TRBV20-1 and TRBJ1-2; D gene unclear. Between the trimmed V and J ends, which lost 0 bases and 2 bases, there was a span of 10 bases. This CDR3 has 14 residues. From germline, CDR1 is DFQATT and CDR2 SNEGSKA (reference sequence). In DNA form, the CDR3 reads TGCAGTGCTAGAGAGCCGACAAGGAACTATGGCTACACCTTC. Translating it yields CSAREPTRNYGYTF.

The chain links TRBV11-3 to TRBJ2-3; 7 positions match TRBD2. Per the germline V gene, CDR1 is SGHNT and CDR2 is YENEEA. The ends lost 5 bases at V and 0 bases at J; junction bases unmatched: 8. The CDR3 covers 16 residues. CDR3 loop: CASSPSGDPSTDTQYF. The CDR3 nucleotides are TGTGCCAGCAGCCCGAGCGGGGACCCTAGCACAGATACGCAGTATTTT.

This clonotype was seen repeatedly, ten times or more. In DNA form, the CDR3 reads TGCAGTGCTAGAATGGGGACGGGACAGCCGCCAATCGGCTACACCTTC. This encodes CSARMGTGQPPIGYTF. This chain connects TRBV20-1 to TRBJ1-2; 7 nucleotides agree with TRBD1. Looked up from germline, CDR1 is DFQATT and CDR2 is SNEGSKA (reference sequence). With 2 bases clipped from V and 8 bases from J, the junction kept 17 bases outside the gene matches. The CDR3 is 16 residues long.

The V gene is TRBV20-1, the J gene TRBJ2-7, with D tentatively TRBD2 (7 bases). Deletions cut 7 bases from V and 1 base from J, with 14 bases between. Germline CDR1 and CDR2: DFQATT and SNEGSKA (reference sequence). The CDR3 consists of 13 residues. This chain's CDR3 is CSGEGEWSYEQYF. The CDR3 region has the DNA TGCAGTGGGGAGGGGGAGTGGTCCTACGAGCAGTACTTC.

The chain is built from TRBV24-1 and TRBJ2-5, with 8 bases that match TRBD2. In germline, CDR1 is KGHDR, CDR2 SFDVKD. The CDR3 spans 15 residues. V was pared by 3 bases and J by 3 bases, with 5 bases of the junction left unmatched. In DNA form, the CDR3 reads TGTGCCACCAGTGATCCCGGGAGGGTTGAAGAGACCCAGTACTTC. Protein sequence: CATSDPGRVEETQYF.

This clonotype was seen ten or more times. This chain joins TRBV5-1 and TRBJ2-3, with 11 bases fitting TRBD2. Unmatched junction bases numbered 4, after V lost 4 bases and J lost 6 bases. This CDR3 comprises 14 residues. Germline V CDR1 and CDR2: SGHRS, YFSETQ. The CDR3 here is CASSIGTSGDTQYF. The CDR3 nucleotides are TGCGCCAGCAGCATCGGGACTAGCGGCGATACGCAGTATTTT.

The chain has TRBV3-1 and TRBJ1-4; D remains unclear. The CDR3 loop spans 11 amino acids. Germline loops: CDR1 LGHDT, CDR2 YNNKEL (reference sequence). V lost 3 bases, J lost 8 bases, and 4 bases lay in between. In nucleotides, the CDR3 is TGTGCCAGCAGCCAGAGCGAAAAACTGTTTTTT. Amino acid sequence: CASSQSEKLFF.

The chain couples TRBV20-1 to TRBJ2-5; 9 nucleotides align to TRBD2. The CDR3 has 18 residues. V dropped 3 bases and J dropped 0; count of bases not matched to a gene: 14. Germline values: CDR1 DFQATT, CDR2 SNEGSKA (reference sequence). The DNA of the CDR3 is TGCAGTGCTAGTGGCGGGGAAGCGGGAGGAGCCTACCAAGAGACCCAGTACTTC. Its protein is CSASGGEAGGAYQETQYF.